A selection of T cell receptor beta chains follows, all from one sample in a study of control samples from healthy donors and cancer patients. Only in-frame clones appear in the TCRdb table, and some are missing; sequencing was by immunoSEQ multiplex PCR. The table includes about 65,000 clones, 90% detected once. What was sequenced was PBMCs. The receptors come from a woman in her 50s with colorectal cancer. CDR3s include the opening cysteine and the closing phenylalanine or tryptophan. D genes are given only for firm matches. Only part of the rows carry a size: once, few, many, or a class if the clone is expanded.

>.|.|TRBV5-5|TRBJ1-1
CASSPWDSNTEAFF
TGTGCCAGCAGCCCTTGGGATTCGAACACTGAAGCTTTCTTT
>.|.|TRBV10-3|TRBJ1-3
CAISESRQENTIYF
TGTGCCATCAGTGAGTCGAGACAGGAAAACACCATATATTTT
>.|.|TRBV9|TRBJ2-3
CASSVGGGDTQYF
TGTGCCAGCAGCGTAGGGGGCGGAGATACGCAGTATTTT
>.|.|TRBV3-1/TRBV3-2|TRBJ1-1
CASSQDLSAGTNTEAFF
TGTGCCAGCAGCCAAGATCTCAGTGCAGGAACAAACACTGAAGCTTTCTTT
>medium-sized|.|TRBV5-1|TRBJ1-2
CASSLEPTGTNYGYTF
TGCGCCAGCAGCTTGGAGCCTACAGGGACTAACTATGGCTACACCTTC
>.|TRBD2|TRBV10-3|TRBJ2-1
CAMATSVDEQFF
TGTGCCATGGCTACTAGCGTCGATGAGCAGTTCTTC
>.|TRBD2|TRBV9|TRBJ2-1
CASSVEAASRGGNNEQFF
TGTGCCAGCAGCGTAGAGGCGGCCAGCCGGGGGGGAAACAATGAGCAGTTCTTC
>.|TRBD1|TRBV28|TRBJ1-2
CASSPGQGVLSGYTF
TGTGCCAGCAGTCCGGGACAGGGAGTTTTGAGTGGCTACACCTTC
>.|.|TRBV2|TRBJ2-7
CASALEVSYEQYF
TGTGCCAGCGCTCTTGAGGTCTCCTACGAGCAGTACTTC
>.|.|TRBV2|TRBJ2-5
CASIRGLGETQYF
TGTGCCAGCATCAGGGGATTGGGAGAGACCCAGTACTTC
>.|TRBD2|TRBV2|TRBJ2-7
CASRPTSGANYEQYF
TGTGCCAGCAGGCCGACTAGCGGGGCAAACTACGAGCAGTACTTC
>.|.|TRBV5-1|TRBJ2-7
CASSLAGTRYEQYF
TGCGCCAGCAGCTTGGCCGGGACAAGATACGAGCAGTACTTC
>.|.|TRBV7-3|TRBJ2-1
CASSLNPGPFDEQFF
TGTGCCAGCAGCTTAAACCCGGGGCCTTTCGATGAGCAGTTCTTC
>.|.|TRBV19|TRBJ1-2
CASSIDGDTTPNYGYTF
TGTGCCAGTAGTATAGATGGTGACACGACTCCGAACTATGGCTACACCTTC
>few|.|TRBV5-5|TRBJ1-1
CASSLTANTEAFF
TGTGCCAGCAGCTTGACAGCGAACACTGAAGCTTTCTTT
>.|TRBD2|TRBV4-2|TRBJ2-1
CASSQSVFDGRDNEQFF
TGTGCCAGCAGCCAAAGCGTTTTCGACGGGAGGGACAATGAGCAGTTCTTC
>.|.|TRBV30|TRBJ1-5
CAWSARGKGQPQHF
TGTGCCTGGAGTGCGAGGGGGAAGGGTCAGCCCCAGCATTTT
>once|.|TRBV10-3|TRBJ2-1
CAISQSGANQFF
TGTGCCATCAGTCAATCAGGCGCTAACCAGTTCTTC
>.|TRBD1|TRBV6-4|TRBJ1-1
CAGDRDNTEAFF
TGTGCCGGAGACAGGGACAACACTGAAGCTTTCTTT
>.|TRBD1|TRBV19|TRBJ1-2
CASTPTGGSYGYTF
TGTGCCAGTACCCCCACAGGGGGCAGCTATGGCTACACCTTC